A selection of T cell receptor beta chains follows, all from one sample in a study of blood T cell repertoires in COVID-19. The method was immunoSEQ multiplex PCR; TCRdb's version includes in-frame clones alone and lacks a portion of them. The sample shows 200,000 to 250,000 clones, 88% of them seen only once. The sample consisted of PBMCs or T cells enriched from blood (not recorded which). The receptor source for this set is a woman aged 50 to 65 with acute COVID-19. CDR3s include the opening cysteine and the closing phenylalanine or tryptophan. D genes are given only for firm matches. A clone size is listed for some rows: how often the clone was seen (once, few, many), or a class if it is expanded.

V gene	clone size	D gene	J gene	CDR3 protein	CDR3 DNA
TRBV5-1	.	TRBD1	TRBJ1-4	CASSEGQGATNEKLFF	TGCGCCAGCAGCGAGGGACAGGGAGCAACTAATGAAAAACTGTTTTTT
TRBV6-1	.	.	TRBJ1-6	CASSEGSGYNSPLHF	TGTGCCAGCAGTGAAGGAAGCGGCTATAATTCACCCCTCCACTTT
TRBV21-1	.	.	TRBJ1-5	CANLTDSNQPQHF	TGTGCCAACCTGACAGATAGCAATCAGCCCCAGCATTTT
TRBV10-3	.	TRBD2	TRBJ2-1	CAISEATAGGYWFF	TGTGCCATCAGTGAAGCTACAGCGGGAGGGTATTGGTTCTTC
TRBV5-1	.	.	TRBJ2-5	CASSLGARVLIETQYF	TGCGCCAGCAGCTTGGGGGCCAGGGTTCTAATAGAGACCCAGTACTTC
TRBV28	.	TRBD1	TRBJ2-7	CASRLRDRDYEQYF	TGTGCCAGCAGACTCCGGGACAGGGACTACGAGCAGTACTTC
TRBV15	.	.	TRBJ2-3	CATSRDSPRTDTQYF	TGTGCCACCAGCAGAGATAGTCCGCGCACAGATACGCAGTATTTT
TRBV6-5	.	.	TRBJ1-2	CASGAWSGGYTF	TGTGCCAGCGGGGCATGGAGTGGCGGCTACACCTTC
TRBV9	.	TRBD1	TRBJ2-7	CASSVGQGQYEQYF	TGTGCCAGCAGCGTAGGACAGGGGCAGTACGAGCAGTACTTC
TRBV7-2	.	.	TRBJ1-5	CASSLVPGTGQPQHF	TGTGCCAGCAGCTTAGTACCGGGAACGGGTCAGCCCCAGCATTTT
TRBV28	.	.	TRBJ1-2	CASSAGGDGYTF	TGTGCCAGCAGTGCCGGGGGGGATGGCTACACCTTC
TRBV5-4	.	.	TRBJ2-7	CASSLDRVDEQYF	TGTGCCAGCAGCTTGGACAGGGTTGACGAGCAGTACTTC
TRBV5-1	.	TRBD2	TRBJ2-1	CASRVTSGSNEQFF	TGCGCCAGCAGGGTAACTAGCGGGAGTAATGAGCAGTTCTTC
TRBV25-1	.	.	TRBJ1-2	CASRGAYYGYTF	TGTGCCAGCAGGGGGGCGTACTATGGCTACACCTTC
TRBV19	.	.	TRBJ1-1	CATRVGGTEAFF	TGTGCCACCCGGGTGGGGGGGACTGAAGCTTTCTTT
TRBV28	.	TRBD2	TRBJ2-3	CASRPAASGDDTQYF	TGTGCCAGCCGGCCGGCGGCTAGCGGAGACGATACGCAGTATTTT
TRBV7-9	many	TRBD1	TRBJ1-2	CASSLERRTGNGYTF	TGTGCCAGCAGCTTAGAAAGGCGGACAGGGAATGGCTACACCTTC
TRBV19	few	.	TRBJ1-4	CASSIDWTNLREKLFF	TGTGCCAGTAGTATAGATTGGACAAACCTCCGGGAAAAACTGTTTTTT
TRBV18	.	.	TRBJ2-1	CASSPPGNSNEQFF	TGTGCCAGCTCACCACCCGGGAACTCCAATGAGCAGTTCTTC
TRBV3-1/TRBV3-2	.	TRBD2	TRBJ2-1	CASSPRERERDNEQFF	TGTGCCAGCAGCCCCAGGGAGCGGGAGCGAGACAATGAGCAGTTCTTC
TRBV4-1	.	.	TRBJ2-7	CASSLDLAYEQYF	TGCGCCAGCAGCCTAGACCTAGCCTACGAGCAGTACTTC
TRBV29-1	.	.	TRBJ1-1	CSVYRDTEAFF	TGCAGCGTCTACAGGGATACTGAAGCTTTCTTT